One and the same sample provided the 2 T cell receptor beta chains below, sequenced in a study of cytomegalovirus exposure and HLA in healthy donors. Vbeta (60) and Jbeta (13) primers were used in the PCR. TCRdb keeps only in-frame clones here, not all; method: immunoSEQ multiplex PCR. Counted here are some 110,000 clones, 79% occurring once; the ten biggest clones make up 2.5% to 3.5%. Sequenced: PBMCs. These receptors all come from a woman between 18 and 29 years old in good health and CMV-seropositive.

This clone was seen a few times. The V and J genes are TRBV10-3 and TRBJ2-4, with 8 bases identical to TRBD1. Germline assignment: CDR1 ENHRY and CDR2 SYGVKD. The CDR3 runs to 19 residues. Losses at the gene ends were 0 bases for V and 0 bases for J; bases not matched to a gene: 10. As DNA, the CDR3 is TGTGCCATCAGTGAGTCTCTAGGGACAGGAGAACTAGCCAAAAACATTCAGTACTTC. Protein: CAISESLGTGELAKNIQYF.

This chain connects TRBV6-1 to TRBJ2-1; D is perhaps TRBD2 (5 bases). The CDR3 spans 13 residues. CDR1 is MNHNS, CDR2 SASEGT, per germline. V gave up 6 bases and J gave up 7 bases, with 13 bases separating them. CDR3 sequence (DNA): TGTGCCAGCAGCCGAAGCCGAGGGAATGAGCAGTTCTTC. As protein: CASSRSRGNEQFF.